The 18 T cell receptor beta chains below were found in one sample sequenced in a study of blood T cell repertoires in COVID-19. Sequencing used immunoSEQ multiplex PCR; TCRdb keeps in-frame clones, though not all of them. The sample has about 190,000 clones, around 80% seen once; the top ten hold over 13%. Sequencing was done on a sample of peripheral blood. These receptors were obtained from a man aged 25-45 years with active or convalescent COVID-19.

This chain uses TRBV6-5 with TRBJ2-1; 8 bases map to TRBD2. CDR1 and CDR2 (germline): MNHEY, SVGAGI. There are 15 residues in the CDR3. Trimming took 6 bases from V and 0 from J; bases not matched to a gene: 4. The CDR3 DNA follows: TGTGCCAGCAGCGGGAGGGCAGGCTCCTACAATGAGCAGTTCTTC. Encoded protein: CASSGRAGSYNEQFF.

The CDR3 sequence: CASRSGLAGDNEQFF. CDR3 sequence (DNA): TGTGCCAGCAGAAGCGGACTAGCGGGAGACAATGAGCAGTTCTTC. V and J are TRBV7-8 and TRBJ2-1, with 13 bases matching TRBD2. CDR3 length equals 15 residues. Trimming at V came to 6 bases and at J to 5 bases, leaving 4 bases not matched to a gene. Germline CDR1 SGHVS, CDR2 FQNEAQ.

With regard to this clone: Germline is not matched at one junction end, which may reflect a read error. V gene TRBV19 combines with J gene TRBJ1-2, with 9 bases aligning to TRBD1. CDR1 is LNHDA and CDR2 is SQIVND in the germline V gene (reference sequence). The CDR3 covers 12 residues. The DNA for the CDR3 is TGTGCCAGTACCCCCGGGACAGGGCGGGTTAACTTC. Its protein is CASTPGTGRVNF.

This chain links TRBV6-4 with TRBJ2-2; the match to TRBD2 covers 10 bases. CDR1 and CDR2 (germline): MRHNA, SNTAGT. This CDR3 comprises 17 residues. Trimming cost V 0 bases and J 5 bases; bases outside gene matches: 6. The CDR3, as DNA: TGTGCCAGCAGTGACTCCCCCCTAGCGGGGGTAACCGGGGAGCTGTTTTTT. This sequence encodes CASSDSPLAGVTGELFF.

V gene TRBV27 combines with J gene TRBJ2-3, with D maybe TRBD2 (6 bases). The CDR3 spans 14 residues. The ends were cut back, 7 bases at V and 2 bases at J, with 13 bases in the middle. The germline gives CDR1 MNHEY, CDR2 SMNVEV (reference sequence). Here the CDR3 reads CASKGLLTTDTQYF. The CDR3 region has the DNA TGTGCCAGCAAGGGACTTCTGACCACAGATACGCAGTATTTT.

The chain joins TRBV10-3 to TRBJ1-1; 8 positions match TRBD1. CDR1 is ENHRY, CDR2 SYGVKD, per germline. Losses at the gene ends were 6 bases for V and 0 bases for J; bases not matched to a gene: 12. CDR3 length: 17 residues. CDR3 bases: TGTGCCATCAGCATGACAGCTTCAGGGGGCGTGAACACTGAAGCTTTCTTT. This codes for CAISMTASGGVNTEAFF.

V is TRBV6-5 and J is TRBJ2-7; D might be TRBD1 (5 bases). Trimming shortened V by 8 bases and J by 5 bases, and 16 bases separated the two germline ends. The CDR3 sequence is 13 residues long. Germline-derived CDR1 and CDR2 are MNHEY and SVGAGI. The CDR3 DNA reads TGTGCCAGCGTTTGGACAACAAGCGACGAGCAGTACTTC. Protein: CASVWTTSDEQYF.

The V and J genes are TRBV19 and TRBJ1-5; the D gene is possibly TRBD1 (6 bases). Trimming shortened V by 7 bases and J by 0 bases, and 10 bases separated the two germline ends. CDR1 is LNHDA, CDR2 SQIVND, per germline (reference sequence). This CDR3 comprises 14 residues. The CDR3 DNA reads TGTGCCAGTAAGGGGGAGAATAGCAATCAGCCCCAGCATTTT. It codes for CASKGENSNQPQHF.

This clone was counted between two and nine times. The chain recombines TRBV6-1 with TRBJ1-5, with 11 bases fitting TRBD1. Germline V gene sequence: CDR1 MNHNS, CDR2 SASEGT. V dropped 4 bases and J dropped 0; count of bases not matched to a gene: 5. This CDR3 spans 17 amino acids. CDR3 bases: TGTGCCAGCAGTGCCGGACAGGGGGCGGGTAGCAATCAGCCCCAGCATTTT. Its translation: CASSAGQGAGSNQPQHF.

The rearrangement links TRBV19 to TRBJ1-3; D call uncertain. Germline CDR1 is LNHDA and CDR2 is SQIVND (reference sequence). Trimming stripped 3 bases from V and 0 bases from J, with 9 bases between. This CDR3 is built from 15 residues. In nucleotides, the CDR3 is TGTGCCAGTAGTATGCCGCCGAGCTCTGGAAACACCATATATTTT. It encodes CASSMPPSSGNTIYF.

V is TRBV30 and J is TRBJ2-7; tentative D call: TRBD2 (6 bases). Germline CDR1 is GTSNPN and CDR2 is SVGIG (reference sequence). The CDR3 extends over 13 amino acids. The V end lost 0 bases, the J end lost 7 bases, and 13 bases lay between the germline ends. The CDR3 DNA follows: TGTGCCTGGAGTGTTTGGCTAGCGAGAGAGCAGTACTTC. This translates into CAWSVWLAREQYF. Combining the CDR3 with reference TRBV30 and TRBJ2-7 gives the whole variable domain SQTIHQWPATLVQPVGSPLSLECTVEGTSNPNLYWYRQAAGRGLQLLFYSVGIGQISSEVPQNLSASRPQDRQFILSSKKLLLSDSGFYLCAWSVWLAREQYFGPGTRLTVT.

The genes are TRBV4-1 and TRBJ2-3; 8 bases line up with TRBD2. This CDR3 comprises 20 residues. Trimming at V came to 1 base and at J to 1 base, leaving 16 bases not matched to a gene. The V gene's germline CDR1 is MGHRA and CDR2 YSYEKL. This CDR3 is CASSQALPQIAGPGTDTQYF. The CDR3 DNA reads as TGCGCCAGCAGCCAAGCCCTCCCGCAGATAGCGGGGCCGGGCACAGATACGCAGTATTTT.

This chain joins TRBV3-1 (or the pseudogene TRBV3-2) and TRBJ2-5, with D possibly being TRBD2 (6 bases). V lost 1 base and J lost 5, with 17 bases in between. The CDR3 is 16 residues long. Germline assignment: CDR1 LGHDT and CDR2 YNNKEL (reference sequence). The CDR3 nucleotides read TGTGCCAGCAGCCAAGGGTTAGCGGTTGGGGAGGAGACCCAGTACTTC. Amino acids: CASSQGLAVGEETQYF.

The chain couples TRBV5-4 to TRBJ2-3; D unresolved. Trimming removed 5 bases at V and 7 bases at J, with 17 bases between. The germline V gene has CDR1 SGHNT and CDR2 YYREEE (reference sequence). The CDR3 extends over 14 amino acids. The DNA for the CDR3 is TGTGCCAGCAGTATCTTAGCTAGTACGAATACGCAGTATTTT. It encodes CASSILASTNTQYF.

The rearrangement joins TRBV6-5 to TRBJ1-2, with 9 bases that match TRBD1. The CDR3 contains 16 residues. The V and J ends lost 6 bases and 2 bases, in that order; junction bases with no gene match: 10. Germline V lookup: CDR1 MNHEY, CDR2 SVGAGI. CDR3 DNA sequence: TGTGCCAGCAGATACCCGGGACAGGGAGGCAACTATGGCTACACCTTC. Translation gives CASRYPGQGGNYGYTF.

The V and J genes are TRBV10-3 and TRBJ2-2; a weak D match, TRBD2 (5 bases). Germline CDR1 ENHRY, CDR2 SYGVKD. This CDR3 is built from 15 residues. V was cut by 3 bases and J by 4 bases, with 12 bases left in between. The CDR3 here is CAISDGQAGTGELFF. The DNA for the CDR3 is TGTGCCATCAGTGACGGGCAGGCGGGCACCGGGGAGCTGTTTTTT.

The rearrangement joins TRBV6-5 to TRBJ1-4; no definite D call. In germline, CDR1 is MNHEY, CDR2 SVGAGI. Trimming took off 6 bases at V and 5 bases at J, with 13 bases between the two ends. The CDR3 covers 14 residues. DNA of the CDR3: TGTGCCAGCAGGCCTCCCCCGGGGAATGAAAAACTGTTTTTT. It codes for CASRPPPGNEKLFF.

V is TRBV6-1 and J is TRBJ2-7; TRBD1 might be the D (6 bases). This CDR3 has 15 residues. Germline V lookup: CDR1 MNHNS, CDR2 SASEGT. The germline V and J ends were trimmed by 3 bases and 6 bases, with 18 bases remaining between them. The CDR3 coding sequence is TGTGCCAGCAGTGATAGAGACAGACCCAGGGGCGAGCAGTACTTC. Its protein is CASSDRDRPRGEQYF.